These 16 T cell receptor beta chains share one sample of origin, sequenced in a study of cytomegalovirus exposure and HLA in healthy donors (dated by TCRdb to between 2016 and 2019). To prepare the library, the immunoSEQ multiplex PCR assay was applied. The multiplex PCR relied on a mix of 60 forward primers for TCR Vbeta segments and 13 reverse primers for TCR Jbeta segments. TCRdb re-hosts the immuneACCESS table, in-frame sequences only. Its copies lack some clones; in the studies checked, an unresolved V gene accounts for under half of them, and the cause for the rest is not known. The sample table shows fewer than 75,000 clones, and 75% are seen once. The ten biggest clones cover under 15% of the sample. Specimen: PBMCs. These receptors all come from a man between 65 and 85 years old in good health and CMV-seronegative.

The chain employs TRBV4-2 and TRBJ1-5; 8 bases align to TRBD1. CDR1 LGHNA and CDR2 YNFKEQ come from the germline V gene. The trim removed 1 base at V and 0 bases at J, leaving 2 bases unmatched. This CDR3 region has 16 residues. CDR3: CASSQGTGYSNQPQHF. The CDR3 nucleotides are TGTGCCAGCAGCCAAGGGACAGGGTATAGCAATCAGCCCCAGCATTTT.

The rearrangement joins TRBV7-9 to TRBJ2-5, with D unresolved. The DNA end lines up better with TRBJ2-7; the J call may be wrong. CDR1 SEHNR and CDR2 FQNEAQ come from the germline V gene (reference sequence). This CDR3 is built from 13 residues. CDR3: CASSVNAPYEQYF. The CDR3 nucleotides read TGTGCCAGCAGCGTTAATGCGCCCTACGAGCAGTACTTC.

This chain uses TRBV6-5 with TRBJ2-7, with D perhaps TRBD1 (5 bases). The CDR3 spans 12 residues. V was clipped by 6 bases and J by 3 bases, with 9 bases between them. Germline lookup yields CDR1 MNHEY and CDR2 SVGAGI. CDR3 amino acids: CASSSQGYEQYF. The CDR3 nucleotides read TGTGCCAGCAGCTCTCAGGGCTACGAGCAGTACTTC.

There are a few counts of this clone. The gene calls are TRBV5-1 and TRBJ2-7, with TRBD1 as a possible D gene (6 bases). Germline V gives CDR1 SGHRS, CDR2 YFSETQ. Trimming removed 3 bases at V and 1 base at J, with 17 bases between. CDR3 length: 16 amino acids. The DNA for the CDR3 is TGCGCCAGCAGCTGGACCCTGACAGGTTTATCCTACGAGCAGTACTTC. Translated, it gives CASSWTLTGLSYEQYF.

The V gene is TRBV19, the J gene TRBJ2-1; 9 nucleotides align to TRBD1. V shed 4 bases, J shed 6 bases, and the junction held 7 bases outside the gene matches. CDR3 length equals 15 residues. Germline values: CDR1 LNHDA, CDR2 SQIVND (reference sequence). The CDR3 region is CASSTGTGSINEQFF. CDR3 bases: TGTGCCAGTAGTACCGGGACAGGGAGTATCAATGAGCAGTTCTTC. Using reference TRBV19 and TRBJ2-1 for the parts outside the CDR3, the full variable domain is DGGITQSPKYLFRKEGQNVTLSCEQNLNHDAMYWYRQDPGQGLRLIYYSQIVNDFQKGDIAEGYSVSREKKESFPLTVTSAQKNPTAFYLCASSTGTGSINEQFFGPGTRLTVL.

This rearrangement joins TRBV30 to TRBJ1-4; a weak D match, TRBD1 (5 bases). V lost 3 bases, J lost 4 bases, and 9 bases lay in between. Germline loops: CDR1 GTSNPN, CDR2 SVGIG (reference sequence). This CDR3 has 13 amino acids. CDR3 in DNA: TGTGCCTGGAGCAGGGCGCGTAATGAAAAACTGTTTTTT. Translating it yields CAWSRARNEKLFF.

This chain links TRBV11-2 with TRBJ1-1; no definite D call. Germline V lookup: CDR1 SGHAT, CDR2 FQNNGV. This CDR3 is 14 amino acids long. Between the trimmed V and J ends, which lost 1 base and 1 base, there was a span of 7 bases. The CDR3 protein is CASSLAAGNTEAFF. In DNA form, the CDR3 reads TGTGCCAGCAGCTTAGCCGCAGGGAACACTGAAGCTTTCTTT.

The J gene is TRBJ2-1, the V gene TRBV7-2, with 7 bases that match TRBD2. The CDR3 runs 14 residues. J gave up 4 bases and V 5 bases, and 5 bases lay outside the gene matches. Germline values: CDR1 SGHTA, CDR2 FQGNSA. As DNA, the CDR3 is TGTGCCAGCAGCCCGGGAGGCGTTTACAATGAGCAGTTCTTC. It yields the protein CASSPGGVYNEQFF.

V gene TRBV10-3 combines with J gene TRBJ1-1; D perhaps matches TRBD1 (6 bases). V dropped 3 bases and J dropped 7 bases, with 12 bases sitting between them. CDR1 and CDR2 (germline): ENHRY, SYGVKD. The CDR3 sequence is 13 residues long. CDR3 sequence: CAISESGAYEAFF. CDR3 coding DNA: TGTGCCATCAGTGAATCAGGGGCGTATGAAGCTTTCTTT.

This chain joins TRBV11-2 and TRBJ2-7; 7 bases are shared with TRBD2. The CDR3 is 16 amino acids. Trimming cost V 4 bases and J 2 bases; bases outside gene matches: 11. Germline loops: CDR1 SGHAT, CDR2 FQNNGV. CDR3 in amino acids: CASSSSIREAAYEQYF. The CDR3 bases are TGTGCCAGCAGCTCCTCGATCCGGGAGGCCGCCTACGAGCAGTACTTC.

The chain links TRBV4-1 to TRBJ2-2; 7 bases are shared with TRBD1. The CDR3 is 16 residues long. Germline CDR1 MGHRA, CDR2 YSYEKL. With 8 bases clipped from V and 0 bases from J, the junction kept 9 bases outside the gene matches. The CDR3 nucleotides read TGCGCCAGCCGACTCAAAGGGACAGCGAACACCGGGGAGCTGTTTTTT. Encoded protein: CASRLKGTANTGELFF.

The genes are TRBV14 and TRBJ2-1, with TRBD2 matching over 7 bases. The germline V gene has CDR1 SGHDN and CDR2 FVKESK. V was pared by 0 bases and J by 4 bases, with 6 bases of the junction left unmatched. The CDR3 is made up of 16 amino acids. The CDR3 protein is CASSQDSGFGYNEQFF. The DNA for the CDR3 is TGTGCCAGCAGCCAAGATAGCGGGTTCGGATACAATGAGCAGTTCTTC.

This sequence joins TRBV7-8 and TRBJ1-2, with TRBD1 identical over 11 bases. The junction had 7 bases not matched to a gene; V was cut back by 5 bases and J by 5 bases. CDR3 length equals 15 residues. CDR1 SGHVS and CDR2 FQNEAQ come from the germline V gene. The CDR3: CASSLGQGAWYGYTF. The CDR3 coding sequence is TGTGCCAGCAGCCTAGGACAGGGGGCATGGTATGGCTACACCTTC.

This chain connects TRBV7-2 to TRBJ1-6, with D perhaps matching TRBD1 (6 bases). This CDR3 contains 16 residues. V lost 1 base to trimming and J lost 7 bases, with 14 bases between them. Germline values: CDR1 SGHTA, CDR2 FQGNSA. The CDR3, as DNA: TGTGCCAGCAGCTTAGAACCCCAGGGGAACAATTCACCCCTCCACTTT. Amino acids: CASSLEPQGNNSPLHF.

The rearrangement joins TRBV7-9 to TRBJ1-5; D may be TRBD1 (5 bases). Germline lookup yields CDR1 SEHNR and CDR2 FQNEAQ (reference sequence). V lost 6 bases to trimming and J lost 10 bases, with 10 bases between them. CDR3 length equals 11 residues. The CDR3 reads CASSSGNPQHF. The DNA of the CDR3 is TGTGCCAGCAGTTCAGGGAACCCCCAGCATTTT. The variable domain in full, completed from reference TRBV7-9 and TRBJ1-5, reads DTGVSQNPRHKITKRGQNVTFRCDPISEHNRLYWYRQTLGQGPEFLTYFQNEAQLEKSRLLSDRFSAERPKGSFSTLEIQRTEQGDSAMYLCASSSGNPQHFGDGTRLSIL.

In its sample, this clone was seen once. The rearrangement joins TRBV5-1 to TRBJ2-2; D is ambiguous. This CDR3 is built from 16 residues. From germline, CDR1 is SGHRS and CDR2 YFSETQ. Trimming left V 0 bases short and J 0 bases short, with 9 bases between. The CDR3: CASSLGFLPNTGELFF. CDR3 in DNA: TGCGCCAGCAGCTTGGGTTTTCTACCGAACACCGGGGAGCTGTTTTTT.